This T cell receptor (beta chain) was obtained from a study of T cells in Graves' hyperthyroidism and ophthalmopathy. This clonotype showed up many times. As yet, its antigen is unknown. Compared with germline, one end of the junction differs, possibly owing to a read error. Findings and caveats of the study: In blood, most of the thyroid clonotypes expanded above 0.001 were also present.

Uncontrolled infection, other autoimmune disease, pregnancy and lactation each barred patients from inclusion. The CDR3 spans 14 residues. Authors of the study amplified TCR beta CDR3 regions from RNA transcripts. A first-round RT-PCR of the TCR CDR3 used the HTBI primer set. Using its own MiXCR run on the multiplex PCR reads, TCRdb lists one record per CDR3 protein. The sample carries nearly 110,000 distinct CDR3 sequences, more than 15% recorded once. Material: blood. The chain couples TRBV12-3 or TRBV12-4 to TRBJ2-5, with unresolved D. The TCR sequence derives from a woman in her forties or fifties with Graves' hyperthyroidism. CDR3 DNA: TGTGCCAGCAGTTTAGGGCCCCGCCAAGGGACCCAGTACTTC. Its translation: CASSLGPRQGTQYF.